This T cell receptor (beta chain) was captured in a study of blood T cell repertoires in COVID-19 (dated by TCRdb to 2020 to 2022). Study-level background: Samples covering the acute and convalescent phases of COVID-19 were provided by collaborators in the United States, Italy and Spain. The material from the prospective study consisted of cDNA or gDNA derived from T cells, B-cell-depleted T cells, or PBMCs. The dataset comprised deeply sampled blood TCRbeta repertoires from subjects exposed to, actively infected with, or recovered from COVID-19. The repertoires were made available in a free public database intended to serve as a resource for research on the immune response to SARS-CoV-2. Samples came from the ongoing ImmuneRACE study (first 160 participants) plus 1,254 subjects from 6 global collaborators. A de-identified subject ID, COVID-19 status, age in years and sex were almost always included in the sample metadata. Where HLA class I and class II types were available, the types were taken from metadata supplied by the sample provider, not from assay-based typing.

The collaborating institutions used their own protocols to collect whole blood in K2EDTA tubes. Collaborator samples were shipped for TCRbeta analysis as frozen whole blood, isolated PBMCs, or DNA extracted from either sample type. The CDR3, cysteine through phenylalanine, is 15 amino acids long. Only the CDR3 DNA is retained, 45 bases long and in frame from the first base. Per the germline V gene, SGHTA is the CDR1 and FQGTGA is the CDR2. V loses 2 bases, J loses 7 bases, and the germline ends lie 15 bases apart. The paper's findings and limits, for the study overall: The quantity of clinical and demographic metadata differed by source and by participant and was supplied without curation.

The immunoSEQ Assay, a bias-controlled multiplex PCR, was used to amplify TCRbeta CDR3 regions from genomic DNA. The paper's processing steps were these. The number of nucleated cells in each sample was estimated from the amplification of reference gene primers within the assay. To quantify the absolute abundance of each unique TCRbeta CDR3 rearrangement, sequence reads were collapsed and filtered. For each sample, productive Simpson clonality was calculated as the square root of Simpson's diversity index over productive rearrangements. The table comes from immuneACCESS by way of TCRdb, which keeps in-frame sequences with V and J called. Part of the clones is missing from these tables; in studies checked, under half for an unresolved V gene and the rest for unknown reasons. From that table come the V and J calls and clone size; the DNA was used to work out D and trimming. The table for this sample lists 80,000 or so clones; around 90% of them were counted only once. More than 0.85% of the sample rests with the top ten.

In regard to this clone: No cognate antigen has been identified for it. No per-base quality is available; no much larger clone lies one base away.

The specimen sequenced was peripheral blood. The sequence is built from TRBV7-3 and TRBJ2-1, and possibly TRBD2, on 5 matching bases. This sequence was found in a woman between 45 and 60 years old in a cohort sampled during active COVID-19. The DNA reads as follows: TGTGCCAGCAGCTTACAAGGACTGAGTGCGAATGAGCAGTTCTTC. Its product reads: CASSLQGLSANEQFF.